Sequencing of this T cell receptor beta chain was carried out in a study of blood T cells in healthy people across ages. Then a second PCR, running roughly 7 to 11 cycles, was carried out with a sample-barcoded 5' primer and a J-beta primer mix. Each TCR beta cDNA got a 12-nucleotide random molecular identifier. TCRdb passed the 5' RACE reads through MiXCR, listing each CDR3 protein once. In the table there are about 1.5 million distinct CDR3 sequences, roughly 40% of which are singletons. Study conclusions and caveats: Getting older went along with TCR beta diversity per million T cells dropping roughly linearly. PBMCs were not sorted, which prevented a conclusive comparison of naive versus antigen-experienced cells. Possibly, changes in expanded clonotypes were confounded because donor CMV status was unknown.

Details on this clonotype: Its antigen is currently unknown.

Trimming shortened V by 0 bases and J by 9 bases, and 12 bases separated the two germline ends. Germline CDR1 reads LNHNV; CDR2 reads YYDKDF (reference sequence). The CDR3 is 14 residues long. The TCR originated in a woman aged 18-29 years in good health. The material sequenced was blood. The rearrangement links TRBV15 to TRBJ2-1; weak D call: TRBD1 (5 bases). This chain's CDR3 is CATSRDPQGTEQFF. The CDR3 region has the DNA TGTGCCACCAGCAGAGATCCCCAGGGCACTGAGCAGTTCTTC.